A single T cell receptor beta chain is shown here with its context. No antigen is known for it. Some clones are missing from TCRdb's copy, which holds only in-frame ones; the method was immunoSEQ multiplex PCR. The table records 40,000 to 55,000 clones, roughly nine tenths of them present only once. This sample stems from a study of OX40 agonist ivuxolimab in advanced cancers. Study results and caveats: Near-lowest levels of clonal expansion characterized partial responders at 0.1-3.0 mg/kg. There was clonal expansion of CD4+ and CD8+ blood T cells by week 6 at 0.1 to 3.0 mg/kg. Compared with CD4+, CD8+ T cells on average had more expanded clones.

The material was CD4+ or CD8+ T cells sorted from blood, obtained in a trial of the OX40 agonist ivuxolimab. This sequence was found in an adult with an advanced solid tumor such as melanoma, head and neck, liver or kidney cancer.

In DNA, the CDR3 is TGTGCCAGCAGCCCCGCGGACAGCCTGAATCAGCCCCAGCATTTT. Encoded protein: CASSPADSLNQPQHF. The genes are TRBV6-5 and TRBJ1-5; D is perhaps TRBD1 (6 bases). Germline V gives CDR1 MNHEY, CDR2 SVGAGI. The CDR3 runs to 15 residues. Trimming removed 6 bases at V and 4 bases at J, with 16 bases between.